The T cell receptor (beta chain) under discussion was sequenced for a study of blood T cells in healthy people across ages. For the second PCR, which ran for about 7 to 11 cycles, a sample-barcoded 5' primer and a J-beta primer mix were used. TCRdb called the 5' RACE reads again in MiXCR, with one record for every CDR3 protein. The table includes 750,000 to 950,000 distinct CDR3 sequences, around half detected once. As for this clonotype: Its target is unknown.

Study-wide findings and caveats: Calculation of diversity from one million T cells yielded estimates considered to be underestimates. More naive CD4+ cells and higher diversity were found in long-lived than in aged donors.

The CDR3 runs 16 residues. The V segment lost 4 bases and the J segment 14 bases; nucleotides outside the gene matches: 18. Germline V CDR1 and CDR2: SEHNR, FQNEAQ (reference sequence). The gene calls are TRBV7-9 and TRBJ2-3; 10 nucleotides agree with TRBD1. This receptor was obtained from a man older than 75 in good health. The material sequenced was blood. CDR3 DNA sequence: TGTGCCAGCAGCTCATGGAAGGGACAGGGGCACAGATACGCGTATTTT. It translates to CASSSWKGQGHRYAYF. Full variable domain (remainder filled in from reference TRBV7-9 and TRBJ2-3): DTGVSQNPRHKITKRGQNVTFRCDPISEHNRLYWYRQTLGQGPEFLTYFQNEAQLEKSRLLSDRFSAERPKGSFSTLEIQRTEQGDSAMYLCASSSWKGQGHRYAYFGPGTRLTVL.